The 16 T cell receptor beta chains below come from one sample, sequenced in a study of shared clonotypes between healthy human individuals. Method: immunoSEQ multiplex PCR; TCRdb's copy keeps in-frame clones and lacks some. The sample carries about 1.1 million clones, around 82% recorded once. Sequencing was performed on memory CD4+ T cells from PBMCs. As for subset: CD45RA-negative fraction. The receptors stem from a young man in good health. Some clones in this sample may be carry-over from other donors' samples.

CDR3 loop: CASQIGHNTGELFF. The CDR3 DNA is TGTGCCAGCCAAATCGGACACAACACCGGGGAGCTGTTTTTT. The chain has TRBV28 and TRBJ2-2, with D possibly matching TRBD1 (5 bases). CDR3 length equals 14 residues. The germline CDR1 and CDR2 sequences are MDHEN and SYDVKM. With 8 bases removed from V and 2 bases from J, the gap between germline ends came to 12 bases.

The gene calls are TRBV5-1 and TRBJ2-7; D remains ambiguous. This CDR3 spans 17 amino acids. CDR1 SGHRS and CDR2 YFSETQ come from the germline V gene. The V and J ends lost 1 base and 2 bases respectively, with 19 bases between them. The CDR3 region is CASSLRLGLTRTYEQYF. CDR3 nucleotide sequence: TGCGCCAGCAGCTTGAGGCTTGGGCTTACCAGAACCTACGAGCAGTACTTC.

Remarks on this clone: Other nucleotide sequences from this sample produce the same CDR3. J is TRBJ2-1 and V is TRBV2; 10 positions match TRBD1. CDR1 and CDR2 from the germline V gene are SNHLY and FYNNEI. This CDR3 comprises 14 residues. V was pared by 4 bases and J by 4 bases, with 1 base of the junction left unmatched. The CDR3 region has the DNA TGTGCCAGCAGTGCGGGACAGGGGTACAATGAGCAGTTCTTC. Its translation: CASSAGQGYNEQFF.

This clone was recorded once. CDR3 DNA sequence: TGTGCCAGCAGGATTACAGGGTTCTATGGCTACACCTTC. Translated: CASRITGFYGYTF. This sequence joins TRBV28 and TRBJ1-2; perhaps TRBD1 as D (6 bases). Germline values: CDR1 MDHEN, CDR2 SYDVKM. CDR3 length equals 13 residues. With 6 bases removed from V and 4 bases from J, the gap between germline ends came to 12 bases.

This clone came up once. The genes are TRBV21-1 and TRBJ1-5. TRBV21-1 is designated a pseudogene. This CDR3 has 17 residues. Written as DNA, the CDR3 is TGTGCCAGCAGCCCGGGGGAAACAGCCCCCAAGTTGCAGCCCCAGCATTTT. This codes for CASSPGETAPKLQPQHF.

The V and J genes are TRBV2 and TRBJ2-1; D ambiguous. There are 15 residues in the CDR3. Germline assignment: CDR1 SNHLY and CDR2 FYNNEI. Trimming removed 7 bases at V and 8 bases at J, with 21 bases between. The CDR3 coding sequence is TGTGCCAGCACTCGGGTGGCGATCGCCGAGCATGAGCAGTTCTTC. As protein: CASTRVAIAEHEQFF.

The J gene is TRBJ2-6, the V gene TRBV2; 9 bases agree with TRBD1. Germline CDR1 is SNHLY and CDR2 is FYNNEI. This CDR3 region has 17 residues. V lost 6 bases, J lost 2 bases, and 8 bases stayed unmatched. For the CDR3, the DNA is TGTGCCAGCAGCGGAACCGGGGACAGGGCTGGGGCCAACGTCCTGACTTTC. This encodes CASSGTGDRAGANVLTF.

This clone appeared a single time. V is TRBV7-8 and J is TRBJ1-2; the D gene is possibly TRBD1 (5 bases). With 1 base removed from V and 5 bases from J, the gap between germline ends came to 14 bases. This CDR3 is built from 15 residues. The germline CDR1 and CDR2 sequences are SGHVS and FQNEAQ. The CDR3 loop is CASSLGAGSFYGYTF. The CDR3 coding sequence is TGTGCCAGCAGCTTAGGGGCAGGGTCCTTTTATGGCTACACCTTC.

This clone turned up a few times. V and J are TRBV10-2 and TRBJ1-4; D ambiguous. V lost 2 bases to trimming and J lost 11 bases, with 15 bases between them. Germline V lookup: CDR1 WSHSY, CDR2 SAAADI. This CDR3 is 14 amino acids long. CDR3 loop: CASSEGGYGRKLFF. The DNA for the CDR3 is TGCGCCAGCAGTGAGGGAGGGTATGGGCGCAAACTGTTTTTT.

DNA for the CDR3: TGCGCCAGCAGCCCGGGACTAGCGGGAACCACAGATACGCAGTATTTT. Translating it yields CASSPGLAGTTDTQYF. The J gene is TRBJ2-3, the V gene TRBV5-1, with 13 bases identical to TRBD2. This CDR3 is 16 amino acids long. In germline, CDR1 is SGHRS, CDR2 YFSETQ. V trimming: 4 bases; J trimming: 2 bases; junction bases outside the gene matches: 4.

The chain combines TRBV28 with TRBJ2-5, with no clear D. This CDR3 contains 15 residues. Trimming removed 6 bases at V and 2 bases at J, with 16 bases between. Germline-derived CDR1 and CDR2 are MDHEN and SYDVKM. The CDR3 spells CASSSRRLLQETQYF. DNA for the CDR3: TGTGCCAGCAGCTCAAGACGGCTATTACAAGAGACCCAGTACTTC.

The chain carries TRBV6-6 and TRBJ1-5; D gene unclear. The V end was cut by 7 bases, the J end by 0 bases, with 13 bases between. The CDR3 contains 15 residues. Per the germline V gene, CDR1 is MNHNY and CDR2 is SVGAGI (reference sequence). CDR3 DNA sequence: TGTGCCAGCAATAGCGGAGGGTATAGCAATCAGCCCCAGCATTTT. It is translated as CASNSGGYSNQPQHF.

This rearrangement joins TRBV6-5 to TRBJ2-3, with 10 bases aligning to TRBD2. Germline V gene lookup returns CDR1 MNHEY and CDR2 SVGAGI. V lost 2 bases to trimming and J lost 6 bases; unmatched junction nucleotides: 8. The CDR3 is 16 amino acids. The DNA for the CDR3 is TGTGCCAGCAGTTACGCGGCTAGCGGGAGTAGTGATACGCAGTATTTT. It yields the protein CASSYAASGSSDTQYF.

This clone was counted many times. The chain combines TRBV5-4 with TRBJ1-2, with 7 positions matching TRBD1. Germline V gene lookup returns CDR1 SGHNT and CDR2 YYREEE (reference sequence). The CDR3 has 15 residues. Trimming took 5 bases from V and 0 from J; bases not matched to a gene: 7. The CDR3 DNA is TGTGCCAGCAGTAGACAGGGTGGGACTAACTATGGCTACACCTTC. Translation gives CASSRQGGTNYGYTF.

This chain links TRBV5-5 with TRBJ1-2; TRBD1 is a possible D gene (6 bases). The CDR3 runs to 14 residues. V was shortened by 4 bases and J by 1 base, with 11 bases between the two germline ends. The germline gives CDR1 SGHKS, CDR2 YYEKEE (reference sequence). This chain's CDR3 is CASSRDTDNYGYTF. For the CDR3, the DNA is TGTGCCAGCAGCCGGGACACTGATAACTATGGCTACACCTTC. The complete variable domain, with remaining parts taken from reference TRBV5-5 and TRBJ1-2, reads DAGVTQSPTHLIKTRGQQVTLRCSPISGHKSVSWYQQVLGQGPQFIFQYYEKEERGRGNFPDRFSARQFPNYSSELNVNALLLGDSALYLCASSRDTDNYGYTFGSGTRLTVV.

CDR3 in amino acids: CASSLQVSTSGEQYF. DNA of the CDR3: TGTGCCAGCAGCTTACAGGTCTCGACTAGCGGAGAGCAGTACTTC. The V and J genes are TRBV7-2 and TRBJ2-7; 9 bases align to TRBD2. CDR3 length equals 15 residues. The V gene's germline CDR1 is SGHTA and CDR2 FQGNSA. V shed 2 bases and J 7 bases; nucleotides not matched to a gene: 9. The variable domain in full, completed from reference TRBV7-2 and TRBJ2-7, reads GAGVSQSPSNKVTEKGKDVELRCDPISGHTALYWYRQSLGQGLEFLIYFQGNSAPDKSGLPSDRFSAERTGGSVSTLTIQRTQQEDSAVYLCASSLQVSTSGEQYFGPGTRLTVT.